Following are 18 T cell receptor beta chains from one sample sequenced in a study of cytomegalovirus exposure and HLA in healthy donors. PCR employed 60 Vbeta and 13 Jbeta primers. Sequenced by immunoSEQ multiplex PCR; TCRdb stores in-frame clones only, minus some. The sample holds roughly 160,000 clones, 70% to 90% seen once. Sample: PBMCs. These TCRs come from a man aged 18 to 30 in good health and CMV-seropositive.

The chain links TRBV9 to TRBJ2-5, with D possibly matching TRBD2 (5 bases). V was shortened by 0 bases and J by 0 bases, with 18 bases between the two germline ends. The CDR3 has 18 residues. The V gene's germline CDR1 is SGDLS and CDR2 YYNGEE. In DNA, the CDR3 is TGTGCCAGCAGCGTAGGAGGAGGACGGTTGACGTACCAAGAGACCCAGTACTTC. The encoded protein is CASSVGGGRLTYQETQYF. Combining the CDR3 with reference TRBV9 and TRBJ2-5 gives the whole variable domain DSGVTQTPKHLITATGQRVTLRCSPRSGDLSVYWYQQSLDQGLQFLIQYYNGEERAKGNILERFSAQQFPDLHSELNLSSLELGDSALYFCASSVGGGRLTYQETQYFGPGTRLLVL.

This sequence joins TRBV7-8 and TRBJ1-5; D ambiguous. V was clipped by 1 base and J by 3 bases, with 10 bases between them. In germline, CDR1 is SGHVS, CDR2 FQNEAQ. The CDR3 contains 15 residues. CDR3 nucleotide sequence: TGTGCCAGCAGCTTAGAAGGCAGACACAATCAGCCCCAGCATTTT. Its protein is CASSLEGRHNQPQHF.

With respect to this clone: Distinct nucleotide sequences in the sample also encode this CDR3. The V call is TRBV5-1, the J call TRBJ1-3; tentatively, D is TRBD1 (6 bases). V was shortened by 5 bases and J by 4 bases, with 10 bases between the two germline ends. In germline, CDR1 is SGHRS, CDR2 YFSETQ. This CDR3 comprises 13 residues. The DNA for the CDR3 is TGCGCCAGCAGAAGGGGGTCAGGAAACACCATATATTTT. As protein: CASRRGSGNTIYF.

The J gene is TRBJ2-5, the V gene TRBV5-1; D ambiguous. Germline V gene data show CDR1 as SGHRS and CDR2 as YFSETQ. This CDR3 comprises 13 residues. V lost 2 bases to trimming and J lost 5 bases, with 10 bases between them. CDR3 residues: CASSFSVEETQYF. The DNA of the CDR3 is TGCGCCAGCAGCTTCTCTGTGGAGGAGACCCAGTACTTC. The full variable domain, completed using reference TRBV5-1 and TRBJ2-5, is KAGVTQTPRYLIKTRGQQVTLSCSPISGHRSVSWYQQTPGQGLQFLFEYFSETQRNKGNFPGRFSGRQFSNSRSEMNVSTLELGDSALYLCASSFSVEETQYFGPGTRLLVL.

CDR3 protein: CASDGNSYEQYF. The DNA for the CDR3 is TGTGCCAGCGACGGGAACTCCTACGAGCAGTACTTC. The V gene is TRBV6-1, the J gene TRBJ2-7; tentative D call: TRBD2 (5 bases). The germline V gene encodes CDR1 MNHNS and CDR2 SASEGT. This CDR3 region has 12 residues. Trimming removed 8 bases from V and 0 bases from J, with 8 bases in between.

This sequence joins TRBV30 and TRBJ1-1; a possible D gene is TRBD1 (5 bases). The CDR3 totals 12 residues. Trimming removed 5 bases from V and 4 bases from J, with 11 bases in between. Germline CDR1 is GTSNPN and CDR2 is SVGIG (reference sequence). The CDR3 is CAWDRDVTEAFF. The CDR3 DNA reads as TGTGCCTGGGACAGAGATGTCACTGAAGCTTTCTTT.

This chain connects TRBV5-6 to TRBJ2-1; 7 bases are a match to TRBD2. This CDR3 is 17 amino acids long. Germline V lookup: CDR1 SGHDT, CDR2 YYEEEE. V lost 4 bases and J lost 1; bases outside the gene matches: 11. CDR3 residues: CASSRKGGGRSYNEQFF. The CDR3 DNA reads as TGTGCCAGCAGCAGAAAAGGCGGGGGACGGTCCTACAATGAGCAGTTCTTC.

The chain has TRBV2 and TRBJ1-2; D not certain. Germline CDR1 is SNHLY and CDR2 is FYNNEI. Trimming removed 7 bases at V and 12 bases at J, with 9 bases between. CDR3 length equals 9 residues. The CDR3 coding sequence is TGTGCCAGCAAGGAGAAGGACACCTTC. It specifies CASKEKDTF.

J is TRBJ2-1 and V is TRBV27; 9 nucleotides agree with TRBD1. V was pared by 8 bases and J by 4 bases, with 12 bases of the junction left unmatched. The length of the CDR3 is 16 residues. Germline V gives CDR1 MNHEY, CDR2 SMNVEV (reference sequence). The CDR3 protein is CASQLWGTGQYNEQFF. Written as DNA, the CDR3 is TGTGCCAGCCAACTTTGGGGGACAGGGCAATACAATGAGCAGTTCTTC.

DNA of the CDR3: TGTGCCAGCAGCTCGTCCCGGGACAGGAGAATAAAGCCCTACAATGAGCAGTTCTTC. It is translated as CASSSSRDRRIKPYNEQFF. This chain links TRBV5-4 with TRBJ2-1, with TRBD1 matching 8 bases. This CDR3 has 19 amino acids. Looked up from germline, CDR1 is SGHNT and CDR2 is YYREEE (reference sequence). Trimming removed 3 bases from V and 2 bases from J; junction bases left unmatched: 16.

This clone was observed once. V gene TRBV6-1 combines with J gene TRBJ2-5; D is possibly TRBD2 (5 bases). This CDR3 is built from 16 residues. Trimming removed 4 bases at V and 1 base at J, with 16 bases between. Germline lookup yields CDR1 MNHNS and CDR2 SASEGT. The CDR3 coding sequence is TGTGCCAGCAGTGCTTGGGTCCCCCGGGGCCAAGAGACCCAGTACTTC. It specifies CASSAWVPRGQETQYF.

The chain carries TRBV7-3 and TRBJ1-1, with no clear D. CDR1 and CDR2 (germline): SGHTA, FQGTGA. The CDR3 is 13 amino acids. Trimming pared 3 bases from V and 5 bases from J, leaving 10 bases between. Written as DNA, the CDR3 is TGTGCCAGCAGCTTTCAGGCAAATACTGAAGCTTTCTTT. Its translation: CASSFQANTEAFF.

This chain links TRBV10-3 with TRBJ2-7; D is possibly TRBD1 (5 bases). V dropped 0 bases and J dropped 1 base, with 10 bases sitting between them. The CDR3 length is 15 residues. In germline, CDR1 is ENHRY, CDR2 SYGVKD. The CDR3 here is CAISESRTQSYEQYF. The CDR3 bases are TGTGCCATCAGTGAGTCCCGGACACAGTCCTACGAGCAGTACTTC.

The chain combines TRBV19 with TRBJ2-7; 8 bases are a match to TRBD2. CDR3 length: 13 residues. CDR1 is LNHDA and CDR2 is SQIVND in the germline V gene (reference sequence). The trim removed 5 bases at V and 3 bases at J, leaving 3 bases unmatched. The CDR3 nucleotides are TGTGCCAGTAGTCCCAGCGGGGGCTACGAGCAGTACTTC. It is translated as CASSPSGGYEQYF.

The rearrangement joins TRBV5-1 to TRBJ2-3, with TRBD2 identical over 10 bases. Looked up from germline, CDR1 is SGHRS and CDR2 is YFSETQ. CDR3 size: 16 residues. V lost 2 bases to trimming and J lost 6 bases; unmatched junction nucleotides: 9. The CDR3 here is CASSFYGSGGSDTQYF. The CDR3 bases are TGCGCCAGCAGCTTCTATGGTAGCGGGGGGTCGGATACGCAGTATTTT.

The chain carries TRBV7-2 and TRBJ2-4; D ambiguous. Per germline, CDR1 SGHTA and CDR2 FQGNSA. The CDR3 consists of 11 residues. V was trimmed by 5 bases and J by 9 bases, leaving 8 bases between them. The CDR3 is CASSPSAIQYF. Here the CDR3 DNA reads TGTGCCAGCAGCCCAAGCGCCATTCAGTACTTC.

The CDR3 sequence: CASSLLAGGPYEQYF. The CDR3 DNA follows: TGTGCCAGCAGCTTACTAGCGGGGGGGCCCTACGAGCAGTACTTC. V gene TRBV11-2 combines with J gene TRBJ2-7, with 12 positions matching TRBD2. The junction had 1 base not matched to a gene; V was cut back by 2 bases and J by 2 bases. This CDR3 region has 15 residues. The V gene's germline CDR1 is SGHAT and CDR2 FQNNGV. Combining the CDR3 with reference TRBV11-2 and TRBJ2-7 gives the whole variable domain EAGVAQSPRYKIIEKRQSVAFWCNPISGHATLYWYQQILGQGPKLLIQFQNNGVVDDSQLPKDRFSAERLKGVDSTLKIQPAKLEDSAVYLCASSLLAGGPYEQYFGPGTRLTVT.

The count of this clone is one. This sequence joins TRBV6-5 and TRBJ2-3; D is unresolved. Between the trimmed V and J ends, which lost 2 bases and 4 bases, there was a span of 7 bases. This CDR3 contains 13 residues. Germline V gene sequence: CDR1 MNHEY, CDR2 SVGAGI. The CDR3 sequence is CASSYTGADTQYF. The CDR3 DNA follows: TGTGCCAGCAGTTACACCGGAGCAGATACGCAGTATTTT.